In this sample, the clone carrying this T cell receptor beta chain turned up many times. Its antigen is unidentified. The time point: newly diagnosed GD, antithyroid drugs for less than 3 months. Construction of the TCR library relied on RNA isolated from PBMCs. By American Thyroid Association guidelines, Graves' disease was diagnosed in the cohort. About 9.1 milliliters of peripheral blood went into EDTA tubes. This CDR3 comprises 12 residues. With 8 bases clipped from V and 4 bases from J, the junction kept 3 bases outside the gene matches. Germline CDR1 MDHEN, CDR2 SYDVKM. Building of the TCR beta libraries involved iRepertoire HTBI primers and Arm-PCR of CDR3 regions. TCRdb passed the multiplex PCR reads through MiXCR, listing each CDR3 protein once. The sample consists of around 400,000 distinct CDR3 sequences, 15% of them appearing once. This specimen belongs to a study of regulatory T cells in long-lasting Graves disease. Study-wide results and limits: There was favoring of TRBV28, TRBJ1-2 and TRBJ2-5 in persistent disease.

This same sample was also part of a study on T cells in Graves' hyperthyroidism and ophthalmopathy. That report notes: An initial round of RT-PCR targeting the TCR CDR3 relied on the HTBI primer set.

The rearrangement links TRBV28 to TRBJ2-5; 8 bases fit TRBD1. The receptor comes from a woman aged 40 to 50 with Graves disease. The sample in question was peripheral blood mononuclear cells (PBMCs), obtained at new diagnosis, from a patient treated with antithyroid drugs. The CDR3, as DNA: TGTGCCAGCGGGGGACAGGCAGAGACCCAGTACTTC. This encodes CASGGQAETQYF.